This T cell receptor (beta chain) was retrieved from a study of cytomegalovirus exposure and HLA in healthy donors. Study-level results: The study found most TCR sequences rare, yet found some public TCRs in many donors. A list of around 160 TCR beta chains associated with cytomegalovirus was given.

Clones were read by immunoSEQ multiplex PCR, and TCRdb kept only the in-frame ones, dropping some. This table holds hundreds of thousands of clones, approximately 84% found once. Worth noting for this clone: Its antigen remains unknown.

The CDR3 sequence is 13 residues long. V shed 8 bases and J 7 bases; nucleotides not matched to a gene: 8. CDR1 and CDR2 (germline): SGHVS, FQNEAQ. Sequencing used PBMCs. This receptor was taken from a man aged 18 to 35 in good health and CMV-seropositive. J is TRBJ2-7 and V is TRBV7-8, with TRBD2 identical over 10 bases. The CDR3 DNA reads TGTGCCAGCGGACTAGCGGCTACGACGGAGCAGTACTTC. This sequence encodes CASGLAATTEQYF. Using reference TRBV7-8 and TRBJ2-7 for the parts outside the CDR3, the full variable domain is GAGVSQSPRYKVAKRGQDVALRCDPISGHVSLFWYQQALGQGPEFLTYFQNEAQLDKSGLPSDRFFAERPEGSVSTLKIQRTQQEDSAVYLCASGLAATTEQYFGPGTRLTVT.